This T cell receptor (beta chain) was documented in a study of monozygotic twins with inflammatory bowel disease. Study-wide results and caveats: It was observed that concordant and discordant twins did not differ in repertoire similarity, possibly given limited power. Variability in patient repertoires may have come partly from differing immunosuppressive treatments.

The germline gives CDR1 LGHDT, CDR2 YNNKEL (reference sequence). This CDR3 contains 14 residues. TCRdb reprocessed the 5' RACE reads, with one entry per CDR3 protein and no DNA. This sample's clone table lists fewer than 200,000 distinct CDR3 sequences. With respect to this clonotype: The antigen is undetermined.

The chain combines TRBV3-1 with TRBJ1-4; TCRdb outputs TRBD1, but without DNA this stays unchecked. This TCR derives from a human donor with ulcerative colitis or Crohn's disease, or a healthy co-twin of an affected twin (not recorded which). The material sequenced was blood. This chain's CDR3 is CASSLRVANEKLFF. Full variable domain (rest looked up from reference TRBV3-1 and TRBJ1-4): DTAVSQTPKYLVTQMGNDKSIKCEQNLGHDTMYWYKQDSKKFLKIMFSYNNKELIINETVPNRFSPKSPDKAHLNLHINSLELGDSAVYFCASSLRVANEKLFFGSGTQLSVL.